The source of this T cell receptor beta chain is a study of graft-versus-host responses after intestinal transplantation. About the research overall: The transplants performed in recipients were multivisceral, liver-intestinal, or isolated intestinal.

The CDR3 totals 18 residues. With V trimmed by 1 base and J by 1 base, 9 bases remained unmatched. The germline V gene has CDR1 SGDLS and CDR2 YYNGEE. Study-level points and caveats: Allografts of one patient group, those with graft-donor T cell macrochimerism, had high graft-versus-host to host-versus-graft clonal ratios. Present in recipient marrow, GvH clones included some that appeared first in ileum or blood. Declining HvG levels early post-transplant were linked to peak circulating GvH clone levels.

Notes on this clone: Its matching antigen is unknown.

The table came from immunoSEQ multiplex PCR; TCRdb's copy has only in-frame clones and leaves some out. Counted here are about 120,000 clones, approximately 95% occurring once; the ten biggest clones make up 3% to 4%. This chain connects TRBV9 to TRBJ2-3; 10 nucleotides align to TRBD2. The clonotype comes from a human donor who received an intestinal transplant. Sequenced material: unstimulated CD8+ T cells sorted from spleen or lymph node cells, taken before intestinal transplant. The CDR3 region is CASSVRPLAGVGTDTQYF. Written as DNA, the CDR3 is TGTGCCAGCAGCGTACGACCCCTAGCGGGAGTAGGCACAGATACGCAGTATTTT.